The rows below give T cell receptor beta chains drawn from one sample of a study of blood T cell repertoires in COVID-19. Sequenced by immunoSEQ multiplex PCR; TCRdb stores in-frame clones only, minus some. The sample includes over 200,000 clones, about nine tenths seen only once; the top ten take about 10%. Material for sequencing was peripheral blood. All receptors come from a man in his forties who had recovered from COVID-19. Each CDR3 is given with its conserved first and last residue. A D gene is named only where the DNA matches it firmly. The size of a clone is reported for some rows only, either as once, few or many, or as a class for expanded clones.

cdr3_nt cdr3_aa d_call v_call clone_size j_call
TGTGCCAGCAGGCCAGACAGGGGGAGGAACCAAGAGACCCAGTACTTC CASRPDRGRNQETQYF TRBD1 TRBV7-8 - TRBJ2-5
TGTGCCAGCAGCATAACAGGGGAAAGCAATCAGCCCCAGCATTTT CASSITGESNQPQHF TRBD1 TRBV6-5 few TRBJ1-5
TGTGCCAGCAGCGCCTCCTATCCGGGGAACTTGGGAGGGGCCAACGTCCTGACTTTC CASSASYPGNLGGANVLTF - TRBV9 - TRBJ2-6
TGTGCCAGCATGGACACAAGCAATCAGCCCCAGCATTTT CASMDTSNQPQHF - TRBV19 - TRBJ1-5
TGTGCCAGCAGCTTAGGACCGGGACAGGGTAATCAGCCCCAGCATTTT CASSLGPGQGNQPQHF TRBD1 TRBV11-2 once TRBJ1-5
TGTGCCAGCTCACCAGAGAGGTCCCAGCATTTT CASSPERSQHF - TRBV18 - TRBJ1-5
TGTGCCAGCAGCTTAGAGGCGGGAACCTACGAGCAGTACTTC CASSLEAGTYEQYF - TRBV7-9 - TRBJ2-7
TGTGCCAGCAGTTACGGTGACAGGGGTGCGGCAGATACGCAGTATTTT CASSYGDRGAADTQYF TRBD1 TRBV6-5 - TRBJ2-3
TGTGCCAGTGCCGGGCGGGGGGCACCCACAGATACGCAGTATTTT CASAGRGAPTDTQYF TRBD2 TRBV27 - TRBJ2-3
TGTGCCAGCAGTCCTGGGCGTCTAGCGGTTAAAGAGACCCAGTACTTC CASSPGRLAVKETQYF TRBD2 TRBV25-1 - TRBJ2-5
TGTGCCAGCAGCGCCGGACAGGGTGAAGCTTTCTTT CASSAGQGEAFF TRBD1 TRBV7-6 - TRBJ1-1
TGTGCCAGCAGCTTAAGGGTCGGTTGGCGGGAGGCGGGAGAGACCCAGTACTTC CASSLRVGWREAGETQYF TRBD2 TRBV11-2 - TRBJ2-5
TGTGCCAGCAGTTACGGAGGGAATGGCTACACCTTC CASSYGGNGYTF - TRBV6-5 - TRBJ1-2
TGTGCCAGCAGTTATTCGGCGCGGGAGGGCCGGGTCGAGCAGTACTTC CASSYSAREGRVEQYF TRBD2 TRBV6-9 - TRBJ2-7
TGTGCCAGCAGCTTGGGGAAAGCGGAGCCTACCGGGGAGCTGTTTTTT CASSLGKAEPTGELFF - TRBV5-6 - TRBJ2-2
TGCGCCAGCAGCTTTGGGGACAGGGGCAACGAGCAGTACTTC CASSFGDRGNEQYF TRBD1 TRBV5-1 - TRBJ2-7